What follows are 9 T cell receptor beta chains derived from one specimen sequenced in a study of CD8 T cells in ankylosing spondylitis. TCRdb passed the 5' RACE reads through MiXCR, listing each CDR3 protein once. The sample carries a few hundred thousand distinct CDR3 sequences, more than 15% recorded once. The sequencing input was blood, either unsorted or a sorted T cell fraction (not recorded which). Receptors were obtained from a male donor with ankylosing spondylitis or in good health (not recorded which).

The gene calls are TRBV14 and TRBJ2-1; a weak D match, TRBD2 (6 bases). Germline CDR1 reads SGHDN; CDR2 reads FVKESK. V gave up 0 bases and J gave up 6 bases, with 12 bases separating them. The CDR3 covers 15 residues. DNA for the CDR3: TGTGCCAGCAGCCAAGAAGGCGTGGGGGGCAATGAGCAGTTCTTC. Its translation: CASSQEGVGGNEQFF. Full variable domain (rest looked up from reference TRBV14 and TRBJ2-1): EAGVTQFPSHSVIEKGQTVTLRCDPISGHDNLYWYRRVMGKEIKFLLHFVKESKQDESGMPNNRFLAERTGGTYSTLKVQPAELEDSGVYFCASSQEGVGGNEQFFGPGTRLTVL.

In its sample, this clonotype was seen a few times. This rearrangement joins TRBV5-1 to TRBJ2-1, with 11 bases aligning to TRBD1. Germline V gene data show CDR1 as SGHRS and CDR2 as YFSETQ. The CDR3 is 16 residues long. The V segment lost 0 bases and the J segment 8 bases; nucleotides outside the gene matches: 7. For the CDR3, the DNA is TGCGCCAGCAGCTTGGCCGGACAGGGGGCTGTGGATGAGCAGTTCTTC. Protein product: CASSLAGQGAVDEQFF.

This clonotype was detected many times. The chain carries TRBV5-1 and TRBJ2-7; 7 bases fit TRBD2. The V gene's germline CDR1 is SGHRS and CDR2 YFSETQ. Unmatched junction bases numbered 5, after V lost 1 base and J lost 1 base. The CDR3 has 15 amino acids. CDR3 bases: TGCGCCAGCAGCTTGAATAGCGGGCCTTCCTACGAGCAGTACTTC. Residues: CASSLNSGPSYEQYF.

V gene TRBV2 combines with J gene TRBJ2-3; D is ambiguous. The ends were cut back, 1 base at V and 0 bases at J, with 2 bases in the middle. There are 13 residues in the CDR3. CDR1 and CDR2 (germline): SNHLY, FYNNEI. CDR3 region: CASSEGSTDTQYF. CDR3 DNA sequence: TGTGCCAGCAGTGAAGGGAGCACAGATACGCAGTATTTT.

This sequence joins TRBV10-1 and TRBJ2-1, with unresolved D. CDR3 length: 12 amino acids. V dropped 4 bases and J dropped 5 bases, with 6 bases sitting between them. Germline CDR1 and CDR2: WNHNN and SYGVQD (reference sequence). The CDR3 sequence: CASSVLDNEQFF. The CDR3 DNA reads TGCGCCAGCAGTGTTTTAGACAATGAGCAGTTCTTC.

This rearrangement joins TRBV28 to TRBJ1-2; no firm D call. V gave up 8 bases and J gave up 5 bases, with 27 bases separating them. The CDR3 length is 17 residues. Looked up from germline, CDR1 is MDHEN and CDR2 is SYDVKM. CDR3 loop: CASGPSRISTTRYGYTF. The CDR3 DNA is TGTGCCAGCGGTCCCTCCCGAATCAGCACGACACGTTATGGCTACACCTTC.

This chain uses TRBV29-1 with TRBJ2-7; 10 nucleotides line up with TRBD1. This CDR3 region has 12 residues. Unmatched junction bases numbered 1, after V lost 3 bases and J lost 5 bases. Germline V CDR1 and CDR2: SQVTM, ANQGSEA. The CDR3 here is CSVDGTGDEQYF. The CDR3 coding sequence is TGCAGCGTTGACGGGACAGGGGACGAGCAGTACTTC.

Ten or more counts support this clonotype. J is TRBJ2-1 and V is TRBV3-1, with 11 bases that match TRBD1. CDR3 length: 16 residues. CDR1 LGHDT and CDR2 YNNKEL come from the germline V gene (reference sequence). V trimming: 3 bases; J trimming: 7 bases; junction bases outside the gene matches: 8. The CDR3 nucleotides are TGTGCCAGCAGCCAGGACCGGGACAGGGGGTATAATGAGCAGTTCTTC. Protein sequence: CASSQDRDRGYNEQFF.

To note about this clonotype: Its ends do not fully match the called genes, so a read error is possible. The V call is TRBV12-3 or TRBV12-4, the J call TRBJ2-1; 11 bases are shared with TRBD2. The CDR3 length is 15 residues. The CDR3 protein is CASRLAGGPIGEQFF. Written as DNA, the CDR3 is TGTGCCAGCAGGTTAGCGGGAGGGCCTATCGGTGAGCAGTTCTTC.